This is a list of T cell receptor beta chains from one sample in a study of OX40 agonist ivuxolimab in advanced cancers. Assay used: immunoSEQ multiplex PCR; TCRdb lists only in-frame clones, some missing. The sample includes approximately 49,000 clones, around 85% of them seen just once. The sample in question was CD4+ or CD8+ T cells sorted from blood, obtained in a trial of the OX40 agonist ivuxolimab. These receptors all stem from an adult with an advanced solid tumor such as melanoma, head and neck, liver or kidney cancer. Each CDR3 is given with its conserved first and last residue. The order of the fields is J gene, D gene, clone size, V gene, CDR3 protein, CDR3 DNA. A D gene is named only where the DNA matches it firmly. Where a row states a size, it is once, few, many or the class of an expanded clone; other rows omit it.

j_call: TRBJ1-2
d_call: NA
clone_size: NA
v_call: TRBV7-9
cdr3_aa: CASSPGDGHGYTF
cdr3_nt: TGTGCCAGCAGCCCTGGGGATGGCCATGGCTACACCTTC

j_call: TRBJ2-5
d_call: NA
clone_size: NA
v_call: TRBV27
cdr3_aa: CASRSGGGAGGETQYF
cdr3_nt: TGTGCCAGCAGATCCGGTGGGGGGGCCGGCGGAGAGACCCAGTACTTC

j_call: TRBJ2-7
d_call: NA
clone_size: once
v_call: TRBV13
cdr3_aa: CASSLQRGSGPDTYEQYF
cdr3_nt: TGTGCCAGCAGCTTACAAAGGGGCTCCGGTCCGGACACCTACGAGCAGTACTTC

j_call: TRBJ1-5
d_call: NA
clone_size: NA
v_call: TRBV6-6
cdr3_aa: CASSYPPGTGQPQHF
cdr3_nt: TGTGCCAGCAGTTACCCCCCCGGGACTGGTCAGCCCCAGCATTTT

j_call: TRBJ1-1
d_call: NA
clone_size: NA
v_call: TRBV7-6
cdr3_aa: CASSPLGGGGNTEAFF
cdr3_nt: TGTGCCAGCAGCCCCCTGGGGGGTGGGGGGAACACTGAAGCTTTCTTT

j_call: TRBJ2-7
d_call: NA
clone_size: NA
v_call: TRBV7-2
cdr3_aa: CASSFRRSEQYF
cdr3_nt: TGTGCCAGCAGCTTCCGTCGGTCCGAGCAGTACTTC

j_call: TRBJ2-2
d_call: NA
clone_size: NA
v_call: TRBV9
cdr3_aa: CASSARLGAGINTGELFF
cdr3_nt: TGTGCCAGCAGCGCCCGATTAGGGGCAGGGATTAACACCGGGGAGCTGTTTTTT

j_call: TRBJ2-5
d_call: NA
clone_size: NA
v_call: TRBV7-7
cdr3_aa: CASSLGGTQYF
cdr3_nt: TGTGCCAGCAGCTTAGGTGGGACCCAGTACTTC

j_call: TRBJ2-1
d_call: NA
clone_size: NA
v_call: TRBV6-1
cdr3_aa: CASSAFQEQFF
cdr3_nt: TGTGCCAGCAGTGCATTCCAAGAGCAGTTCTTC

j_call: TRBJ1-4
d_call: NA
clone_size: NA
v_call: TRBV7-6
cdr3_aa: CASSLGRDATNEKLFF
cdr3_nt: TGTGCCAGCAGCCTGGGAAGGGATGCAACTAATGAAAAACTGTTTTTT

j_call: TRBJ2-5
d_call: NA
clone_size: NA
v_call: TRBV10-1
cdr3_aa: CASSEGLAGAGRETQYF
cdr3_nt: TGCGCCAGCAGTGAGGGATTGGCTGGGGCCGGCCGGGAGACCCAGTACTTC

j_call: TRBJ2-1
d_call: NA
clone_size: NA
v_call: TRBV5-1
cdr3_aa: CASSLGGSSYNEQFF
cdr3_nt: TGCGCCAGCAGCTTGGGAGGGAGCTCCTACAATGAGCAGTTCTTC

j_call: TRBJ2-7
d_call: NA
clone_size: NA
v_call: TRBV7-3
cdr3_aa: CASSLSVGPTYEQYF
cdr3_nt: TGTGCCAGCAGCTTAAGTGTGGGGCCGACCTACGAGCAGTACTTC

j_call: TRBJ2-7
d_call: NA
clone_size: NA
v_call: TRBV14
cdr3_aa: CASSHAPPIDPYEQYF
cdr3_nt: TGTGCCAGCAGCCACGCGCCCCCGATAGACCCCTACGAGCAGTACTTC

j_call: TRBJ1-4
d_call: NA
clone_size: many
v_call: TRBV6-6
cdr3_aa: CASNPTNGIEKLFF
cdr3_nt: TGTGCCAGCAATCCCACCAACGGGATTGAAAAACTGTTTTTT

j_call: TRBJ2-7
d_call: NA
clone_size: NA
v_call: TRBV4-1
cdr3_aa: CASSQDRAGSYEQYF
cdr3_nt: TGCGCCAGCAGCCAAGACAGGGCAGGTTCCTACGAGCAGTACTTC

j_call: TRBJ2-3
d_call: NA
clone_size: NA
v_call: TRBV14
cdr3_aa: CASSSYLLADTQYF
cdr3_nt: TGTGCCAGCAGCTCTTACTTACTAGCAGATACGCAGTATTTT

j_call: TRBJ1-5
d_call: NA
clone_size: NA
v_call: TRBV27
cdr3_aa: CASSPWTESNQPQHF
cdr3_nt: TGTGCCAGCAGCCCTTGGACTGAGAGCAATCAGCCCCAGCATTTT

j_call: TRBJ2-2
d_call: NA
clone_size: NA
v_call: TRBV19
cdr3_aa: CASSIFHRNTGELFF
cdr3_nt: TGTGCCAGTAGTATCTTCCACCGCAACACCGGGGAGCTGTTTTTT

j_call: TRBJ2-5
d_call: NA
clone_size: NA
v_call: TRBV28
cdr3_aa: CASEGFQETQYF
cdr3_nt: TGTGCCAGCGAGGGATTTCAAGAGACCCAGTACTTC

j_call: TRBJ1-2
d_call: NA
clone_size: once
v_call: TRBV14
cdr3_aa: CASSQDGEVRYGYTF
cdr3_nt: TGTGCCAGCAGCCAAGACGGGGAAGTACGGTATGGCTACACCTTC

j_call: TRBJ2-1
d_call: NA
clone_size: once
v_call: TRBV14
cdr3_aa: CASSQEEVHSSYNEQFF
cdr3_nt: TGTGCCAGCAGCCAAGAAGAGGTGCACAGTTCCTACAATGAGCAGTTCTTC

j_call: TRBJ1-1
d_call: TRBD1
clone_size: NA
v_call: TRBV5-8
cdr3_aa: CASSLEGTGRLLNTEAFF
cdr3_nt: TGTGCCAGCAGCTTGGAAGGGACAGGGAGGCTTCTCAACACTGAAGCTTTCTTT

j_call: TRBJ2-7
d_call: TRBD2
clone_size: few
v_call: TRBV4-1
cdr3_aa: CASSRGDYYEQYF
cdr3_nt: TGCGCCAGCAGCCGAGGGGACTACTACGAGCAGTACTTC

j_call: TRBJ2-3
d_call: NA
clone_size: NA
v_call: TRBV2
cdr3_aa: CASEGDTQYF
cdr3_nt: TGTGCCAGCGAGGGAGATACGCAGTATTTT

j_call: TRBJ1-2
d_call: NA
clone_size: NA
v_call: TRBV6-5
cdr3_aa: CASSYLLGGANYGYTF
cdr3_nt: TGTGCCAGCAGTTATCTGTTAGGGGGAGCTAACTATGGCTACACCTTC

j_call: TRBJ1-3
d_call: NA
clone_size: NA
v_call: TRBV9
cdr3_aa: CASSVVDLDTIYF
cdr3_nt: TGTGCCAGCAGCGTAGTGGACCTCGACACCATATATTTT

j_call: TRBJ2-5
d_call: NA
clone_size: NA
v_call: TRBV5-1
cdr3_aa: CASSPQGNRETQYF
cdr3_nt: TGCGCCAGCAGCCCGCAGGGGAACCGGGAGACCCAGTACTTC

j_call: TRBJ1-2
d_call: NA
clone_size: few
v_call: TRBV4-2
cdr3_aa: CASRWGIGYTF
cdr3_nt: TGTGCCAGCAGATGGGGTATTGGCTACACCTTC

j_call: TRBJ1-4
d_call: NA
clone_size: many
v_call: TRBV10-3
cdr3_aa: CAISESKGGTNEKLFF
cdr3_nt: TGTGCCATCAGTGAGTCGAAGGGAGGAACTAATGAAAAACTGTTTTTT